The 7 T cell receptor beta chains in this list originate from one sample, sequenced in a study of control samples from healthy donors and cancer patients. Libraries were prepared by immunoSEQ multiplex PCR; TCRdb keeps only in-frame clonotypes and omits some of them. Here the sample spans about 130,000 clones, approximately 92% being singletons. The sequencing input was PBMCs. These receptors all stem from a man older than 75 with head and neck cancer.

This clone was seen just once. V usage is TRBV28 and J usage is TRBJ1-6; tentatively, D is TRBD1 (5 bases). The CDR3 totals 15 residues. CDR1 and CDR2 (germline): MDHEN, SYDVKM. The ends were cut back, 11 bases at V and 2 bases at J, with 16 bases in the middle. This CDR3 reads CALQGAGTYNSPLHF. CDR3 DNA: TGTGCCCTCCAAGGGGCAGGAACCTATAATTCACCCCTCCACTTT.

The genes are TRBV11-3 and TRBJ2-1, with TRBD2 matching 8 bases. The CDR3 runs to 16 residues. Germline assignment: CDR1 SGHNT and CDR2 YENEEA. Trimming took 1 base from V and 7 from J; bases not matched to a gene: 9. CDR3 amino acids: CASSLVALSGNNEQFF. The CDR3 coding sequence is TGTGCCAGCAGCTTAGTAGCCCTTAGCGGGAATAATGAGCAGTTCTTC.

CDR3 in amino acids: CASSSWTASSYEQYF. The CDR3 region has the DNA TGTGCCAGCAGTTCCTGGACAGCAAGCTCCTACGAGCAGTACTTC. The chain combines TRBV27 with TRBJ2-7, with a weak D call TRBD1 (6 bases). The V gene lost 4 bases and the J gene lost 0 bases, with 13 bases spanning the gap. There are 15 residues in the CDR3. CDR1 is MNHEY and CDR2 is SMNVEV in the germline V gene (reference sequence).

V and J are TRBV10-2 and TRBJ2-3, with D possibly matching TRBD2 (6 bases). The V gene lost 0 bases and the J gene lost 1 base, with 20 bases spanning the gap. The CDR3 totals 19 residues. CDR1 and CDR2 (germline): WSHSY, SAAADI. This chain's CDR3 is CASSESRGGVKLGTDTQYF. CDR3 DNA: TGCGCCAGCAGTGAGTCTAGGGGCGGGGTGAAACTCGGCACAGATACGCAGTATTTT.

This clone was seen a few times. The genes are TRBV5-1 and TRBJ2-5, with D hard to call. Between the trimmed V and J ends, which lost 4 bases and 5 bases, there was a span of 15 bases. Germline assignment: CDR1 SGHRS and CDR2 YFSETQ. CDR3 length: 14 residues. The CDR3 sequence is CASSPLRVGETQYF. CDR3 nucleotide sequence: TGCGCCAGCAGCCCCCTACGTGTGGGGGAGACCCAGTACTTC.

The chain couples TRBV21-1 to TRBJ2-7; the table's TRBD1 call for D was not verified on the DNA. TRBV21-1 is recorded as a pseudogene. CDR3 size: 14 residues. CDR3 protein: CASSSRDREVEQYF. The CDR3 DNA sequence: TGTGCCAGCAGCTCACGGGACAGGGAGGTCGAGCAGTACTTC.

The rearrangement uses TRBV5-6 and TRBJ2-1; no reliable D call. The CDR3 runs 11 residues. From germline, CDR1 is SGHDT and CDR2 YYEEEE. Trimming cost V 4 bases and J 9 bases, with 8 bases left between them. This CDR3 reads CASSRLGEQFF. DNA of the CDR3: TGTGCCAGCAGCCGCCTGGGTGAGCAGTTCTTC.